The sequence of this TCR beta chain was determined in a study of blood T cell repertoires in COVID-19. With V trimmed by 3 bases and J by 8 bases, 7 bases remained unmatched. Germline V lookup: CDR1 LNHNV, CDR2 YYDKDF (reference sequence). This CDR3 has 15 amino acids. Repertoires were generated with immunoSEQ multiplex PCR, while TCRdb's copy carries only in-frame clones and drops some. Here the sample spans 150,000 or so clones, 65% to 85% being singletons. The chain combines TRBV15 with TRBJ2-1, with 10 bases aligning to TRBD1. The receptor's source is a woman aged 50 to 65 who had been exposed to COVID-19. Sequencing was carried out using PBMCs or T cells enriched from blood (not recorded which). The CDR3 region is CATSRGDRGRDEQFF. Here the CDR3 DNA reads TGTGCCACCAGCAGGGGTGACAGGGGGCGCGATGAGCAGTTCTTC.